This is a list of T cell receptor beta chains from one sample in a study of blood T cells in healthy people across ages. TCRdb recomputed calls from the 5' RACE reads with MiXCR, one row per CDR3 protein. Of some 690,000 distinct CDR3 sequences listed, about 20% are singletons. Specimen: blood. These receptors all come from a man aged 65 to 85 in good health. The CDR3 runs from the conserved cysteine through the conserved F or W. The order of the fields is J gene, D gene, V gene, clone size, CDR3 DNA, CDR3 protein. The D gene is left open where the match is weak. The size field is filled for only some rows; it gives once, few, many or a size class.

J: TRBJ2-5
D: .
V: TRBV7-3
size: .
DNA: TGTGCCAGCAGCTTAAATCCCCGTGGGGCTGGGGAGACCCAGTACTTC
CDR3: CASSLNPRGAGETQYF

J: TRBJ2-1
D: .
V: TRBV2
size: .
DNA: TGTGCCAGCAGTGAAGGGGCCCAATACAATGAGCAGTTCTTC
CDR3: CASSEGAQYNEQFF

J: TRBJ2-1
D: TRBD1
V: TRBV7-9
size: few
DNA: TGTGCCAGCAGCCTGACAGGGACCAAATACAATGAGCAGTTCTTC
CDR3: CASSLTGTKYNEQFF

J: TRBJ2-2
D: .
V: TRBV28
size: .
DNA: TGTGCCAGCAGTTTAGGGCAGCCTACGAACACCGGGGAGCTGTTTTTT
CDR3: CASSLGQPTNTGELFF

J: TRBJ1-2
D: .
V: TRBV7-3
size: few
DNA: TGTGCCAGCAGCGAGGGGCCAACTAACTATGGCTACACCTTC
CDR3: CASSEGPTNYGYTF

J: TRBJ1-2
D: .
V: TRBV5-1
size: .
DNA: TGCGCCAGCAGCCCGGACGGGGTTAACTATGGCTACACCTTC
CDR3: CASSPDGVNYGYTF

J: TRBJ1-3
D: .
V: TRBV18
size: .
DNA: TGCGCCAGCTCACCCCGCGATTTAGAGAGCTCTGGAAACACCATATATTTT
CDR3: CASSPRDLESSGNTIYF

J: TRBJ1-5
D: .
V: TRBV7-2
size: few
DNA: TGTGCCAGTAGCTTAGTGGCAGGCCGGCCCAATCAGCCCCAGCATTTT
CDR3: CASSLVAGRPNQPQHF

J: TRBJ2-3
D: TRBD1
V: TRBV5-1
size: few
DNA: TGCGCCAGCAGCTTGGGACAGGGGGCAGAGTATTTT
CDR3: CASSLGQGAEYF

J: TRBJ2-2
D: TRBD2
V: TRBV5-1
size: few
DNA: TGCGCCAGCAGCTTGGCCGGGAGGAGTAACACCGGGGAGCTGTTTTTT
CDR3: CASSLAGRSNTGELFF

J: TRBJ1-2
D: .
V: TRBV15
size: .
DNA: TGTGCCACCAGCGGAGGACAAGTCGATGGCTACACCTTC
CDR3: CATSGGQVDGYTF

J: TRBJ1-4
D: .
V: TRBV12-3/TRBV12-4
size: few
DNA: TGTGCCAGCAGTTTACTCCCATTTAGACTGTTTTTT
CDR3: CASSLLPFRLFF

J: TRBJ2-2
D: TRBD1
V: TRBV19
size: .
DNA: TGTGCCAGTACCTTCGGGACAGGGAACGCCGGGGAGCTGTTTTTT
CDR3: CASTFGTGNAGELFF

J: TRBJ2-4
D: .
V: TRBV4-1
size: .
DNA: TGCGCCGGCAGCCAAGATCGAGTGGGAGGGGGCAAAAACATTCAGTACTTC
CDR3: CAGSQDRVGGGKNIQYF

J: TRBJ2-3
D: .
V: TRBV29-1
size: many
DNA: TGCAGCGTTGAAACACCGGGAGCAGATACGCAGTATTTT
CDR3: CSVETPGADTQYF

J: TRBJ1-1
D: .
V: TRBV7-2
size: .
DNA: TGTGCCAGCAGCGTAAGGACTGGAGCTTTCTTT
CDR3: CASSVRTGAFF

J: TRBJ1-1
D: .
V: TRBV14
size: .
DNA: TGTGCCAGCAGCCAAGAAGAGGTGATTTGGGGCATGAACACTGAAGCTTTCTTT
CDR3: CASSQEEVIWGMNTEAFF

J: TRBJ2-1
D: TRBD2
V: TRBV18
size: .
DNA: TGTGCCAGCTCACCTCGTTGGGGCGGGGGGCACAATGAGCAGTTCTTC
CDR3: CASSPRWGGGHNEQFF

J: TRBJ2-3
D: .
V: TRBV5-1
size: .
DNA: TGCGCCAGCAGCCAAGACACACCAACTAGCACAGATACGCAGTATTTT
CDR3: CASSQDTPTSTDTQYF

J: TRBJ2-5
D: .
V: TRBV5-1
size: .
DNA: TGCGCCAGCAGCTTTCAGGGAGGAGAGACCCAGTACTTC
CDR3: CASSFQGGETQYF

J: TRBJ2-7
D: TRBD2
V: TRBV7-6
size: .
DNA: TGTGCCAGCAGCTTGGCTAGCGGGTCGATTGGTTCCTACGAGCAGTACTTC
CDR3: CASSLASGSIGSYEQYF

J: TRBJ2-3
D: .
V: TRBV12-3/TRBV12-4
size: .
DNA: TGTGCCAGCAGTTTATCAGATGCGCAGTATTTT
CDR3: CASSLSDAQYF

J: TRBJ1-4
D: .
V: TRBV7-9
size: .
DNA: TGTGCCAGCAGCTCAGGCGACAGGAAAAATGAAAAACTGTTTTTT
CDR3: CASSSGDRKNEKLFF

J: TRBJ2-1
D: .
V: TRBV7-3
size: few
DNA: TGTGCCAGCAGCTTAAATACCTACAATGAGCAGTTCTTC
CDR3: CASSLNTYNEQFF

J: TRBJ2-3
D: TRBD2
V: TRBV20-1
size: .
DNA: TGCAGTGCTAGATCTCGGACTAGCGGGGGTTCAGATACGCAGTATTTT
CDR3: CSARSRTSGGSDTQYF

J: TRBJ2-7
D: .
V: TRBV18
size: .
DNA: TGTGCCAGCTCAGCACCGACGGGTTCCTACGAGCAGTACTTC
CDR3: CASSAPTGSYEQYF

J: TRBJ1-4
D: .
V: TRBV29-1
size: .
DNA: TGCAGCGTTGGAAGTCCCCCTAATGAAAAACTGTTTTTT
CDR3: CSVGSPPNEKLFF

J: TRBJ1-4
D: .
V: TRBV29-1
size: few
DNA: TGCAGCGTTGAGGCGGATGAAAAACTGTTTTTT
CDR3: CSVEADEKLFF

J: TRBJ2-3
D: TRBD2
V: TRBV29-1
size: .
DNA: TGCAGCGTTGAAGTCGCGGGGGCAGATACGCAGTATTTT
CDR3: CSVEVAGADTQYF

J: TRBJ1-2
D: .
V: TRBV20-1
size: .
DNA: TGCAGTGCTCAACAGGGCCAGGACTATGGCTACACCTTC
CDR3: CSAQQGQDYGYTF

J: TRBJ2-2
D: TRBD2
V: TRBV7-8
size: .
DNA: TGTGCCGTATTAAGCGGGGGAAGCACCGGGGAGCTGTTTTTT
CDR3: CAVLSGGSTGELFF

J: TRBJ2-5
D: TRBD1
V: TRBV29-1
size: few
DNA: TGCAGCGTTCAGACAGGGCAATTAGAGACCCAGTACTTC
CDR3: CSVQTGQLETQYF

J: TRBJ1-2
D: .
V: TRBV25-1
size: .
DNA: TGTGCCAGCAGTGAATCACAGATTTATGGCTACACCTTC
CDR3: CASSESQIYGYTF

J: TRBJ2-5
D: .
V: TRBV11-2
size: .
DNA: TGTGCCAGCAAGCCCCCGGTCAGGGCCCGAGAGACCCAGTACTTC
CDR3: CASKPPVRARETQYF

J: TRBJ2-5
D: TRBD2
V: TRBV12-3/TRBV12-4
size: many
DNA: TGTGCCAGCAGTCTGACTAGCGGGGTAGAGACCCAGTACTTC
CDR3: CASSLTSGVETQYF

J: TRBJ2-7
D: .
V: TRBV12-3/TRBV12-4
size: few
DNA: TGTGCCAGCAGTTTAGAGGGCAGGGTCCCCTACGAGCAGTACTTC
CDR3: CASSLEGRVPYEQYF

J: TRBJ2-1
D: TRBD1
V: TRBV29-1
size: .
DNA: TGCAGCGTCCCTCCGGGACAGATGTACAATGAGCAGTTCTTC
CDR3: CSVPPGQMYNEQFF

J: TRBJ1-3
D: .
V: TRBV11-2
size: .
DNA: TGTGCCAGCAGACCGGACGGGAGCTCTGGAAACACCATATATTTT
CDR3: CASRPDGSSGNTIYF

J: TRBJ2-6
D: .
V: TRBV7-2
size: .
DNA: TGTGCCAGCAGCTACGGAGGACAGCTCTCTGGGGCCAACGTCCTGACTTTC
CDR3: CASSYGGQLSGANVLTF